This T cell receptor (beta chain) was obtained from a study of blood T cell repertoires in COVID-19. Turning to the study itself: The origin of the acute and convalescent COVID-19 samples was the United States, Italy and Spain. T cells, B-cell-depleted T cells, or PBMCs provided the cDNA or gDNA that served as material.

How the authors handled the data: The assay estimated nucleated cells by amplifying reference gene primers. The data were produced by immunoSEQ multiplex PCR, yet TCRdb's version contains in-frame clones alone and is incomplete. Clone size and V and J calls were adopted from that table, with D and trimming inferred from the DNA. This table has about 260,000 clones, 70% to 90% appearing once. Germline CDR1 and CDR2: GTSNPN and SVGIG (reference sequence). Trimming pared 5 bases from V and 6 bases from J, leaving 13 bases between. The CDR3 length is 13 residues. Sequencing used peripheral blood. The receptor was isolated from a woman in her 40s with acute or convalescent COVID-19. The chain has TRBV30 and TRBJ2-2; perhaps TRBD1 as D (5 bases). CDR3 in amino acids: CAWETGPAGELFF. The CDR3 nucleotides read TGTGCCTGGGAAACAGGTCCAGCCGGGGAGCTGTTTTTT.